The clone carrying this TCR beta chain came up once. The data were taken from a study of blood T cell repertoires in COVID-19. Turning to the study itself: Donors in the United States, Italy and Spain gave samples during acute or convalescent COVID-19. Nucleic acid was either cDNA or gDNA, and it came from T cells, B-cell-depleted T cells, or PBMCs.

Between the trimmed V and J ends, which lost 3 bases and 2 bases, there was a span of 7 bases. CDR1 KGHSH and CDR2 LQKENI come from the germline V gene. CDR3 length: 13 amino acids. Methods used by the authors: For nucleated cells, counts were estimated from reference gene primer amplification. Clones were sequenced by immunoSEQ multiplex PCR, and TCRdb holds only the in-frame ones, with some missing. V, J and clone size are taken as reported in that table, and D and trimming were inferred from the DNA itself. The sample gives about 360,000 clones, around nine tenths of which show up once; 2.5% to 3.5% is in the top ten.

The sequenced material came from peripheral blood. V usage is TRBV18 and J usage is TRBJ2-5; D is perhaps TRBD2 (6 bases). The receptor was derived from a human donor in a cohort sampled during active COVID-19. CDR3 nucleotides: TGTGCCAGCTCACCTCGGGAGCAAGAGACCCAGTACTTC. This sequence encodes CASSPREQETQYF.